The 25 T cell receptor beta chains below come from one sample, sequenced in a study of T cell responses to AZD1222 COVID-19 vaccine. Some clones are missing from TCRdb's copy, which holds only in-frame ones; the method was immunoSEQ multiplex PCR. The sample shows roughly 200,000 clones, approximately 89% of them seen only once. Sequenced material: peripheral blood, taken 28 days after the second AZD1222 dose. Receptors originate from an adult who received the AZD1222 COVID-19 vaccine.

This sequence joins TRBV10-2 and TRBJ2-7; D not certain. CDR1 and CDR2 (germline): WSHSY, SAAADI. The CDR3 has 15 amino acids. Deletions cut 0 bases from V and 0 bases from J, with 9 bases between. Here the CDR3 reads CASSESKGLSYEQYF. In DNA, the CDR3 is TGCGCCAGCAGTGAGTCAAAGGGTCTCTCCTACGAGCAGTACTTC.

The chain is built from TRBV27 and TRBJ1-6, with D perhaps TRBD1 (6 bases). Germline V gene data show CDR1 as MNHEY and CDR2 as SMNVEV (reference sequence). The CDR3 spans 16 residues. Between the trimmed V and J ends, which lost 2 bases and 9 bases, there was a span of 17 bases. The CDR3 nucleotides are TGTGCCAGCAGTTTAAGACCTGGCGTAGGGGGTTCACCCCTCCACTTT. Its protein product is CASSLRPGVGGSPLHF.

This clone was observed once. The chain carries TRBV4-2 and TRBJ1-3; no reliable D call. This CDR3 contains 15 residues. Looked up from germline, CDR1 is LGHNA and CDR2 is YNFKEQ. V lost 1 base and J 0 bases, leaving 7 bases between the germline ends. For the CDR3, the DNA is TGTGCCAGCAGCCAAGTTTCCGGCTCTGGAAACACCATATATTTT. Translating gives CASSQVSGSGNTIYF.

This clone was picked up a small number of times. The chain employs TRBV27 and TRBJ2-2, with 10 bases fitting TRBD1. CDR1 is MNHEY, CDR2 SMNVEV, per germline (reference sequence). CDR3 length equals 17 residues. Losses at the gene ends were 7 bases for V and 5 bases for J; bases not matched to a gene: 13. The CDR3 region has the DNA TGTGCCAGCACCCTAAGGGGACAGGGGCAAAGAACCGGGGAGCTGTTTTTT. Protein product: CASTLRGQGQRTGELFF.

This clone was recorded a few times. V is TRBV7-3 and J is TRBJ2-5, with D uncertain. The CDR3 has 13 residues. Germline V gene lookup returns CDR1 SGHTA and CDR2 FQGTGA. V lost 2 bases to trimming and J lost 5 bases, with 9 bases between them. The CDR3 protein is CASSLSPYETQYF. In DNA form, the CDR3 reads TGTGCCAGCAGCTTATCCCCATACGAGACCCAGTACTTC.

The rearrangement links TRBV1 to TRBJ2-5; the table's TRBD2 call for D was not verified on the DNA. TRBV1 is noted as a pseudogene. The CDR3 sequence is 16 residues long. This chain's CDR3 is CTSSLSARGGRETQYF. Written as DNA, the CDR3 is TGCACCAGCAGCCTTTCCGCGAGGGGCGGGAGAGAGACCCAGTACTTC.

This chain uses TRBV7-2 with TRBJ1-4; perhaps TRBD1 as D (5 bases). V was cut by 1 base and J by 12 bases, with 12 bases left in between. CDR3 length: 13 residues. Germline V gene sequence: CDR1 SGHTA, CDR2 FQGNSA. The CDR3 nucleotides are TGTGCCAGCAGCTTAGACCAGGGCGGTGAACTGTTTTTT. Protein sequence: CASSLDQGGELFF.

The V call is TRBV5-1, the J call TRBJ2-6, with D possibly TRBD1 on 5 matching bases. Trimming took 0 bases from V and 1 from J, leaving 14 bases between them. This CDR3 is built from 18 residues. The V gene's germline CDR1 is SGHRS and CDR2 YFSETQ. The CDR3, as DNA: TGCGCCAGCAGCTTGGGGGCAGGGCCAGGTTCTGGGGCCAACGTCCTGACTTTC. Protein sequence: CASSLGAGPGSGANVLTF.

The J gene is TRBJ2-1, the V gene TRBV28; D is possibly TRBD1 (5 bases). The CDR3 runs to 16 residues. V was cut by 5 bases and J by 5 bases, with 19 bases left in between. Per germline, CDR1 MDHEN and CDR2 SYDVKM. The CDR3 protein is CASSPLGRANNNEQFF. Written as DNA, the CDR3 is TGTGCCAGCAGTCCCCTCGGCAGGGCCAACAACAATGAGCAGTTCTTC.

The chain links TRBV7-8 to TRBJ1-1; tentatively, D is TRBD1 (6 bases). The germline V gene encodes CDR1 SGHVS and CDR2 FQNEAQ. V dropped 4 bases and J dropped 6 bases, with 18 bases sitting between them. The CDR3 totals 15 residues. Written as DNA, the CDR3 is TGTGCCAGCAGCTCACCTAGACAGGAGGGAGCTGAAGCTTTCTTT. Residues: CASSSPRQEGAEAFF.

This clone was recorded only once. J is TRBJ1-2 and V is TRBV12-3 or TRBV12-4; 7 positions match TRBD1. Germline trimming cut 1 base from V and 7 bases from J; bases unmatched to any gene: 3. The CDR3 runs 13 residues. The CDR3 DNA follows: TGTGCCAGCAGTTTAGACAGGACAGGTGGCTACACCTTC. Translated, it gives CASSLDRTGGYTF.

The chain employs TRBV5-1 and TRBJ1-1; TRBD1 aligns across 8 bases. CDR1 SGHRS and CDR2 YFSETQ come from the germline V gene. The trim removed 4 bases at V and 5 bases at J, leaving 7 bases unmatched. The CDR3 length is 14 residues. The CDR3 coding sequence is TGCGCCAGCAGCCCGGACAGGGATGGGACTGAAGCTTTCTTT. This codes for CASSPDRDGTEAFF.

Written as DNA, the CDR3 is TGTGCCAGCAGCCCCCCGACTAGCGCCTACGAGCAGTACTTC. This codes for CASSPPTSAYEQYF. The chain combines TRBV11-3 with TRBJ2-7; TRBD2 matches at 8 bases. Germline V CDR1 and CDR2: SGHNT, YENEEA. There are 14 residues in the CDR3. Losses at the gene ends were 5 bases for V and 2 bases for J; bases not matched to a gene: 5.

This rearrangement joins TRBV6-5 to TRBJ1-1, with TRBD1 matching over 8 bases. The V gene's germline CDR1 is MNHEY and CDR2 SVGAGI. The CDR3 extends over 15 amino acids. The V segment lost 4 bases and the J segment 1 base; nucleotides outside the gene matches: 5. The CDR3 nucleotides read TGTGCCAGCAGTTTTACAGGGGGTGGGAACACTGAAGCTTTCTTT. Translating it yields CASSFTGGGNTEAFF.

This clone was seen a single time. The chain is built from TRBV9 and TRBJ2-3, with D uncertain. The CDR3 totals 13 residues. Trimming removed 1 base from V and 0 bases from J, with 3 bases in between. Germline V lookup: CDR1 SGDLS, CDR2 YYNGEE. CDR3: CASSVSSTDTQYF. In DNA, the CDR3 is TGTGCCAGCAGCGTAAGCAGCACAGATACGCAGTATTTT.

The chain combines TRBV10-2 with TRBJ1-1; D possibly corresponds to TRBD1 (5 bases). CDR1 and CDR2 (germline): WSHSY, SAAADI. Trimming left V 7 bases short and J 1 base short, with 13 bases between. The CDR3 totals 14 residues. CDR3 in amino acids: CASMGGTSNTEAFF. CDR3 DNA: TGCGCCAGCATGGGGGGTACCTCGAACACTGAAGCTTTCTTT.

The chain recombines TRBV14 with TRBJ2-7; unclear D gene. The CDR3 length is 14 residues. V lost 1 base and J 4 bases, leaving 11 bases between the germline ends. Germline loops: CDR1 SGHDN, CDR2 FVKESK. This CDR3 reads CASSQAGSRYEQYF. The CDR3 DNA sequence: TGTGCCAGCAGCCAAGCTGGGTCCAGATACGAGCAGTACTTC.

This clone was picked up one time. The chain joins TRBV4-1 to TRBJ2-7; 14 bases line up with TRBD2. Per the germline V gene, CDR1 is MGHRA and CDR2 is YSYEKL. Losses at the gene ends were 8 bases for V and 2 bases for J; bases not matched to a gene: 2. This CDR3 contains 14 residues. The CDR3 spells CASGTSGSPYEQYF. The CDR3 bases are TGCGCCAGCGGGACTAGCGGGAGCCCCTACGAGCAGTACTTC.

CDR3 residues: CASSPRPGQGVNTEAFF. The CDR3 nucleotides are TGTGCCAGCAGCCCCAGGCCGGGACAGGGAGTGAACACTGAAGCTTTCTTT. This chain joins TRBV7-9 and TRBJ1-1, with 9 bases aligning to TRBD1. Germline CDR1 and CDR2: SEHNR and FQNEAQ (reference sequence). The CDR3 runs 17 residues. Trimming took 5 bases from V and 0 from J; bases not matched to a gene: 10.

This chain joins TRBV6-2 or TRBV6-3 and TRBJ2-1; 11 bases line up with TRBD1. V shed 5 bases, J shed 9 bases, and the junction held 18 bases outside the gene matches. The CDR3 loop spans 18 amino acids. From germline, CDR1 is MNHEY and CDR2 SVGEGT. The CDR3 DNA is TGTGCCAGCAGTCCATTCCGGATAGGACAGGGGGCCGAGGGTGAGCAGTTCTTC. Translated: CASSPFRIGQGAEGEQFF.

The J gene is TRBJ1-1, the V gene TRBV7-3; D ambiguous. Germline CDR1 SGHTA, CDR2 FQGTGA. The CDR3 sequence is 15 residues long. Trimming left V 2 bases short and J 1 base short, with 11 bases between. The CDR3 bases are TGTGCCAGCAGCTTACTCCCCTGGAGGAACACTGAAGCTTTCTTT. Its translation: CASSLLPWRNTEAFF.

This chain uses TRBV19 with TRBJ2-2; D perhaps matches TRBD1 (5 bases). The V end was cut by 1 base, the J end by 6 bases, with 15 bases between. This CDR3 is built from 16 residues. Per germline, CDR1 LNHDA and CDR2 SQIVND (reference sequence). CDR3 loop: CASSIVGLEVAGELFF. CDR3 in DNA: TGTGCCAGTAGTATAGTGGGGCTAGAGGTGGCCGGGGAGCTGTTTTTT.

V usage is TRBV30 and J usage is TRBJ1-1; no reliable D call. Germline assignment: CDR1 GTSNPN and CDR2 SVGIG (reference sequence). Between the trimmed V and J ends, which lost 1 base and 7 bases, there was a span of 10 bases. This CDR3 is 12 amino acids long. The chain's CDR3 is CAWSAFQREAFF. CDR3 coding DNA: TGTGCCTGGAGTGCTTTCCAGCGTGAAGCTTTCTTT.

CDR3 amino acids: CASSLEGQVYGYTF. The CDR3, as DNA: TGTGCCAGCAGCTTAGAAGGCCAAGTCTATGGCTACACCTTC. The chain is built from TRBV7-8 and TRBJ1-2; D is unresolved. Germline CDR1 reads SGHVS; CDR2 reads FQNEAQ. V was trimmed by 1 base and J by 4 bases, leaving 10 bases between them. CDR3 size: 14 residues.

The chain joins TRBV19 to TRBJ2-2; D gene ambiguous. Germline CDR1 and CDR2: LNHDA and SQIVND (reference sequence). The ends were cut back, 7 bases at V and 0 bases at J, with 9 bases in the middle. The CDR3 loop spans 14 amino acids. The CDR3 loop is CASTRRANTGELFF. The CDR3 region has the DNA TGTGCCAGTACCCGACGGGCGAACACCGGGGAGCTGTTTTTT.